This T cell receptor beta chain originates from a study of CD8 T cells in ankylosing spondylitis. Notes on the study in general: Within ankylosing spondylitis blood, a TCR beta motif made up of roughly eight highly homologous variants appeared to be characteristic. Disease-linked clones reportedly showed significant enrichment in matched ankylosing spondylitis synovial fluid. Relatively scarce in peripheral blood, disease-linked clones were CD8+.

One entry per CDR3 protein results from TCRdb running MiXCR on the 5' RACE reads. The data hold about 330,000 distinct CDR3 sequences, with 8% observed a single time. This clonotype appeared a few times. As yet, its antigen is unknown. This sequence may be a read error, since a much larger clone differs from it by one base. CDR1 SGHRS and CDR2 YFSETQ come from the germline V gene. The length of the CDR3 is 13 residues. The V segment lost 0 bases and the J segment 6 bases; nucleotides outside the gene matches: 2. This sequence was found in a male donor with ankylosing spondylitis. Sequencing was performed on blood, either unsorted or a sorted T cell fraction (not recorded which). The chain is built from TRBV5-1 and TRBJ1-2; 7 nucleotides line up with TRBD1. The CDR3 coding sequence is TGCGCCAGCAGCTTGGATACAGGGGATGGCTACACCTTC. Translating gives CASSLDTGDGYTF.